This T cell receptor beta chain was documented in a study of PD-L1 blockade in urothelial cancer. Generated by immunoSEQ multiplex PCR, the TCRdb table keeps only in-frame clones and is missing some. The data hold 86,000 or so clones, with over 75% observed a single time. Indicated time point: pretreatment peripheral blood. Germline CDR1 SGHNT, CDR2 YYREEE (reference sequence). V dropped 3 bases and J dropped 8; count of bases not matched to a gene: 9. The CDR3 extends over 14 amino acids. The sample here was PBMCs, taken around atezolizumab (anti-PD-L1) treatment. The chain joins TRBV5-4 to TRBJ1-2; 8 bases are shared with TRBD1. The source of this sequence is a man in his sixties with urothelial cancer. The CDR3 nucleotides are TGTGCCAGCAGCTGGGATCAGGGGGCGGGGGGCTACACCTTC. It yields the protein CASSWDQGAGGYTF.